This entry concerns a single TCR beta chain. Its antigen is undetermined. The data were produced by immunoSEQ multiplex PCR, yet TCRdb's version contains in-frame clones alone and is incomplete. The sample includes just under 60,000 clones, about 78% of them seen just once. Viral peptide pool expansion of antigen-specific CD4+ T cells preceded sequencing in the ViraFEST assay. Following 10 days of culture, CD4+ T cells were isolated. Everyone in the study got two shots of either the BNT162b2 or mRNA-1273 vaccine. The entry originates in a study of vaccination effects on CD4 cells after COVID-19. CDR1 is SGHTA, CDR2 FQGTGA, per germline. The CDR3 loop spans 15 amino acids. V lost 3 bases, J lost 3 bases, and 4 bases stayed unmatched.

This sequence joins TRBV7-3 and TRBJ2-3, with TRBD1 matching 9 bases. The source of this sequence is a human donor who received a COVID-19 vaccine. The sequencing here drew on CD4+ T cells from PBMCs cultured with HCoV-OC43 spike peptides, taken after COVID-19 vaccination. Stated subset: HCoV-OC43 spike overlapping peptide pool stimulation. As DNA, the CDR3 is TGTGCCAGCAGCTTGACCGGACAGGGGACAGATACGCAGTATTTT. Translating it yields CASSLTGQGTDTQYF.